A single sample is the source of the 12 T cell receptor beta chains below, sequenced in a study of cytomegalovirus exposure and HLA in healthy donors. The PCR used 60 Vbeta and 13 Jbeta primers. Repertoires were generated with immunoSEQ multiplex PCR, while TCRdb's copy carries only in-frame clones and drops some. Of roughly 100,000 clones detected, around 83% appear once; the ten largest clones hold more than 3%. Sample: PBMCs. The source of these receptors is a female donor in good health and CMV-seropositive.

The genes are TRBV7-8 and TRBJ1-4; D uncertain. The length of the CDR3 is 16 residues. Germline CDR1 and CDR2: SGHVS and FQNEAQ. V was pared by 6 bases and J by 0 bases, with 14 bases between. Written as DNA, the CDR3 is TGTGCCAGCAGGCCGGCGGCCTGGGCAACTAATGAAAAACTGTTTTTT. It encodes CASRPAAWATNEKLFF.

The chain recombines TRBV5-1 with TRBJ2-7; TRBD1 aligns across 7 bases. Germline CDR1 and CDR2: SGHRS and YFSETQ. This CDR3 has 15 residues. With V trimmed by 3 bases and J by 5 bases, 11 bases remained unmatched. This CDR3 reads CASSSTTDRVHEQYF. In nucleotides, the CDR3 is TGCGCCAGCAGCTCGACAACAGACAGGGTCCACGAGCAGTACTTC. The variable domain in full, completed from reference TRBV5-1 and TRBJ2-7, reads KAGVTQTPRYLIKTRGQQVTLSCSPISGHRSVSWYQQTPGQGLQFLFEYFSETQRNKGNFPGRFSGRQFSNSRSEMNVSTLELGDSALYLCASSSTTDRVHEQYFGPGTRLTVT.

This clone showed up just a few times. The chain carries TRBV6-5 and TRBJ2-1; D remains unclear. CDR1 MNHEY and CDR2 SVGAGI come from the germline V gene. CDR3 length: 16 residues. The V end was cut by 2 bases, the J end by 5 bases, with 16 bases between. The CDR3 DNA reads TGTGCCAGCAGTTACCCGAGCGCGGATGCGAACAATGAGCAGTTCTTC. It specifies CASSYPSADANNEQFF.

The chain links TRBV14 to TRBJ2-3; TRBD2 is a possible D gene (5 bases). This CDR3 has 12 amino acids. V was cut by 4 bases and J by 7 bases, with 9 bases left in between. Germline loops: CDR1 SGHDN, CDR2 FVKESK. DNA for the CDR3: TGTGCCAGCAGCCTGTTCGGGAATACGCAGTATTTT. This encodes CASSLFGNTQYF.

The chain joins TRBV10-3 to TRBJ2-3; TRBD2 aligns across 10 bases. J lost 3 bases, V lost 6 bases, and 9 bases had no gene match. CDR3 length: 16 amino acids. Germline CDR1 reads ENHRY; CDR2 reads SYGVKD. The CDR3 here is CAISPTSGKWTDTQYF. CDR3 DNA: TGTGCCATCAGCCCCACTAGCGGGAAGTGGACAGATACGCAGTATTTT.

This clone was recorded a few times. The chain is built from TRBV4-1 and TRBJ1-6; D uncertain. Trimming stripped 1 base from V and 7 bases from J, with 14 bases between. Germline-derived CDR1 and CDR2 are MGHRA and YSYEKL. The CDR3 contains 16 residues. The CDR3 protein is CASSQVAVPLNSPLHF. CDR3 sequence (DNA): TGCGCCAGCAGCCAAGTGGCAGTCCCGCTGAATTCACCCCTCCACTTT.

This rearrangement joins TRBV6-1 to TRBJ1-2; 12 nucleotides align to TRBD1. Germline V CDR1 and CDR2: MNHNS, SASEGT. V trimming: 4 bases; J trimming: 7 bases; junction bases outside the gene matches: 10. The CDR3 consists of 16 residues. CDR3 in amino acids: CASSGGVGTGGFGYTF. In nucleotides, the CDR3 is TGTGCCAGCAGTGGAGGTGTCGGGACAGGGGGCTTTGGCTACACCTTC.

The chain joins TRBV5-8 to TRBJ2-1, with 7 bases lining up with TRBD1. This CDR3 has 15 residues. J was trimmed by 2 bases and V by 0 bases; bases with no gene match: 2. CDR1 is SGHTS, CDR2 YDEGEE, per germline. CDR3 in amino acids: CASSLDRGPYNEQFF. CDR3 nucleotide sequence: TGTGCCAGCAGCTTGGACAGGGGACCCTACAATGAGCAGTTCTTC.

This clone was found once. The gene calls are TRBV10-1 and TRBJ2-1; D is undetermined. V lost 4 bases and J 9 bases, leaving 13 bases between the germline ends. The CDR3 loop spans 13 amino acids. CDR1 and CDR2 (germline): WNHNN, SYGVQD (reference sequence). Here the CDR3 reads CASSVKASGEQFF. In DNA form, the CDR3 reads TGCGCCAGCAGTGTCAAGGCATCGGGTGAGCAGTTCTTC.

The CDR3 bases are TGCGCCAGCAGCTCCCCGGACAGGGGGGCTAACACTGAAGCTTTCTTT. Protein product: CASSSPDRGANTEAFF. This chain uses TRBV5-1 with TRBJ1-1; 10 nucleotides line up with TRBD1. The germline gives CDR1 SGHRS, CDR2 YFSETQ. This CDR3 is built from 16 residues. V gave up 3 bases and J gave up 2 bases; unmatched junction bases: 7. Looking up the rest from reference TRBV5-1 and TRBJ1-1 gives the full variable domain: KAGVTQTPRYLIKTRGQQVTLSCSPISGHRSVSWYQQTPGQGLQFLFEYFSETQRNKGNFPGRFSGRQFSNSRSEMNVSTLELGDSALYLCASSSPDRGANTEAFFGQGTRLTVV.

The chain uses TRBV7-9 and TRBJ1-2; D ambiguous. In germline, CDR1 is SEHNR, CDR2 FQNEAQ (reference sequence). V lost 5 bases and J 5 bases, leaving 21 bases between the germline ends. The CDR3 has 16 amino acids. The CDR3 region is CASSVLGNPGVYGYTF. The CDR3 DNA reads as TGTGCCAGCAGCGTGTTGGGTAACCCAGGTGTTTATGGCTACACCTTC.

This chain connects TRBV5-8 to TRBJ2-5; D not resolved. This CDR3 is 14 amino acids long. Trimming cost V 2 bases and J 1 base, with 9 bases left between them. Germline CDR1 reads SGHTS; CDR2 reads YDEGEE. CDR3 in amino acids: CASSFFTGQETQYF. The CDR3, as DNA: TGTGCCAGCAGCTTCTTTACCGGCCAAGAGACCCAGTACTTC.